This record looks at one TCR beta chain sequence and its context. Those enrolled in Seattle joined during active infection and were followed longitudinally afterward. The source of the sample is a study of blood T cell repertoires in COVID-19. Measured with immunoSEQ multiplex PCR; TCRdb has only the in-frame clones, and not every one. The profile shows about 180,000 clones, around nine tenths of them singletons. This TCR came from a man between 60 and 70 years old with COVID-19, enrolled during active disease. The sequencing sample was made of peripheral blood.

The CDR3 DNA sequence: TGTGCCAGCAGTTACTCACGGGGTCTCGGCGAGACCCAGTACTTC. It codes for CASSYSRGLGETQYF. V is TRBV6-5 and J is TRBJ2-5; D is possibly TRBD2 (5 bases). Trimming shortened V by 0 bases and J by 5 bases, and 13 bases separated the two germline ends. Germline V gene lookup returns CDR1 MNHEY and CDR2 SVGAGI. This CDR3 has 15 amino acids.